The 9 T cell receptor beta chains given below trace back to one sample, sequenced in a study of T cell repertoires in cytomegalovirus infection. TCRdb passed the reads through MiXCR, listing each CDR3 protein once. The data show tens of thousands of distinct CDR3 sequences, approximately 19% seen once. Which antigens these TCRs recognize remains unknown. Sequenced here: CD8+ T cells from cultured PBMCs, sampled from culture after CMV antigen stimulation. The receptors come from a human donor in good health (CMV status not recorded). Some clones in this sample may be carry-over from other donors' samples.

This clonotype was found many times. The rearrangement links TRBV11-2 to TRBJ2-1; D is possibly TRBD1 (6 bases). CDR3 length: 13 amino acids. CDR1 is SGHAT and CDR2 is FQNNGV in the germline V gene. Trimming left V 5 bases short and J 7 bases short, with 12 bases between. The chain's CDR3 is CASSTGTRNEQFF. The DNA of the CDR3 is TGTGCCAGCAGCACCGGGACACGGAATGAGCAGTTCTTC.

This clonotype occurred many times. J is TRBJ2-7 and V is TRBV20-1; 9 nucleotides line up with TRBD1. CDR1 is DFQATT, CDR2 SNEGSKA, per germline (reference sequence). This CDR3 is built from 14 residues. Germline trimming cut 2 bases from V and 5 bases from J; bases unmatched to any gene: 7. The CDR3 region has the DNA TGCAGTGCTAGAAAAACAGGGGGCCTCGACGAGCAGTACTTC. Translated, it gives CSARKTGGLDEQYF.

This chain links TRBV6-6 with TRBJ2-1, with TRBD1 as a possible D gene (6 bases). The V gene lost 6 bases and the J gene lost 7 bases, with 19 bases spanning the gap. The CDR3 has 15 amino acids. Germline V gives CDR1 MNHNY, CDR2 SVGAGI (reference sequence). The CDR3 DNA sequence: TGTGCCAGCAGGACGGGGCGGGCCACAGGGAATGAGCAGTTCTTC. This encodes CASRTGRATGNEQFF.

The chain combines TRBV19 with TRBJ2-3; TRBD2 matches at 11 bases. With V trimmed by 6 bases and J by 2 bases, 4 bases remained unmatched. CDR3 length equals 15 residues. CDR1 and CDR2 (germline): LNHDA, SQIVND (reference sequence). Here the CDR3 reads CASRSGLAATDTQYF. As DNA, the CDR3 is TGTGCCAGTAGATCGGGACTAGCGGCCACAGATACGCAGTATTTT.

The chain couples TRBV7-4 to TRBJ2-1; maybe TRBD1 (6 bases). Trimming left V 5 bases short and J 8 bases short, with 25 bases between. The germline V gene has CDR1 SGHVT and CDR2 SQSDAQ. CDR3 length equals 17 residues. CDR3 loop: CASSALPGHLPGDEQFF. The CDR3 DNA is TGTGCCAGCAGCGCGTTACCGGGACACCTGCCTGGGGATGAGCAGTTCTTC. The whole variable domain, filled in from reference TRBV7-4 and TRBJ2-1, reads GAGVSQSPRYKVAKRGRDVALRCDSISGHVTLYWYRQTLGQGSEVLTYSQSDAQRDKSGRPSGRFSAERPERSVSTLKIQRTEQGDSAVYLCASSALPGHLPGDEQFFGPGTRLTVL.

This clonotype was observed a handful of times. This rearrangement joins TRBV6-2 or TRBV6-3 to TRBJ1-1, with D maybe TRBD1 (5 bases). Trimming took 6 bases from V and 0 from J, leaving 17 bases between them. The CDR3 is made up of 16 amino acids. Germline V gene sequence: CDR1 MNHEY, CDR2 SVGEGT. The CDR3 region is CASSHTPGRMNTEAFF. The DNA of the CDR3 is TGTGCCAGCAGCCATACCCCAGGGAGAATGAACACTGAAGCTTTCTTT.

This clonotype was detected ten times or more. CDR3 in amino acids: CASSLVGLAGTDTQYF. CDR3 DNA sequence: TGTGCCAGCAGCTTAGTCGGTCTAGCGGGCACAGATACGCAGTATTTT. This chain links TRBV7-8 with TRBJ2-3; TRBD2 agrees at 7 bases. Germline lookup yields CDR1 SGHVS and CDR2 FQNEAQ. The CDR3 sequence is 16 residues long. The V and J ends lost 1 base and 1 base, in that order; junction bases with no gene match: 5. Variable domain in full (rest from reference TRBV7-8 and TRBJ2-3): GAGVSQSPRYKVAKRGQDVALRCDPISGHVSLFWYQQALGQGPEFLTYFQNEAQLDKSGLPSDRFFAERPEGSVSTLKIQRTQQEDSAVYLCASSLVGLAGTDTQYFGPGTRLTVL.

In its sample, this clonotype was seen many times. V and J are TRBV27 and TRBJ2-1, with D uncertain. The V end lost 0 bases, the J end lost 3 bases, and 6 bases lay between the germline ends. The germline V gene encodes CDR1 MNHEY and CDR2 SMNVEV (reference sequence). CDR3 length equals 14 residues. CDR3 region: CASSLSPGYNEQFF. In nucleotides, the CDR3 is TGTGCCAGCAGTTTATCGCCAGGCTACAATGAGCAGTTCTTC.

The rearrangement joins TRBV27 to TRBJ2-1; D unresolved. The germline CDR1 and CDR2 sequences are MNHEY and SMNVEV (reference sequence). The CDR3 contains 18 residues. V lost 0 bases, J lost 0 bases, and 15 bases lay in between. CDR3 amino acids: CASSLSISPAPSYNEQFF. The CDR3 DNA reads as TGTGCCAGCAGTTTATCAATCTCGCCGGCCCCCTCCTACAATGAGCAGTTCTTC.